A single sample gave rise to the 13 T cell receptor beta chains below, sequenced in a study of blood T cell repertoires in COVID-19. Only in-frame clones appear in the TCRdb table, and some are missing; sequencing was by immunoSEQ multiplex PCR. This sample has approximately 260,000 clones; roughly 84% occur once, and the top ten carry 2% to 2.5%. Sequencing used peripheral blood. The receptors originated from a middle-aged woman who had recovered from COVID-19.

The chain uses TRBV4-1 and TRBJ1-1; 7 bases map to TRBD1. The CDR3 runs to 16 residues. After removal of 3 bases from V and 6 bases from J, the junction contained 13 bases not matched to a gene. CDR1 is MGHRA and CDR2 is YSYEKL in the germline V gene. CDR3 nucleotides: TGCGCCAGCAGCCATCGGAGGACAGGAGGTTCCCCTGAAGCTTTCTTT. Amino acids: CASSHRRTGGSPEAFF.

The CDR3 nucleotides read TGCGCCAGCAGCCAAGATCCAGGGGGGCTAGGCAATCAGCCCCAGCATTTT. Amino acids: CASSQDPGGLGNQPQHF. This rearrangement joins TRBV4-1 to TRBJ1-5; 7 bases agree with TRBD1. This CDR3 region has 17 residues. V shed 0 bases and J 2 bases; nucleotides not matched to a gene: 7. Per the germline V gene, CDR1 is MGHRA and CDR2 is YSYEKL.

The chain recombines TRBV5-6 with TRBJ1-5; 10 bases are a match to TRBD1. Trimming took 4 bases from V and 0 from J; bases not matched to a gene: 7. This CDR3 is 17 amino acids long. Germline lookup yields CDR1 SGHDT and CDR2 YYEEEE. The CDR3 region has the DNA TGTGCCAGCAGCCTGGGACAGGGGACCTATAGCAATCAGCCCCAGCATTTT. Protein: CASSLGQGTYSNQPQHF.

This chain links TRBV28 with TRBJ1-2; TRBD1 agrees at 10 bases. With 5 bases clipped from V and 2 bases from J, the junction kept 5 bases outside the gene matches. Germline loops: CDR1 MDHEN, CDR2 SYDVKM. The CDR3 loop spans 15 amino acids. The CDR3 region is CASSRPGQGNYGYTF. CDR3 DNA: TGTGCCAGCAGTCGCCCGGGACAGGGGAACTATGGCTACACCTTC.

The V call is TRBV6-6, the J call TRBJ1-2, with a possible D match to TRBD1 (5 bases). V was clipped by 0 bases and J by 5 bases, with 16 bases between them. Per the germline V gene, CDR1 is MNHNY and CDR2 is SVGAGI (reference sequence). CDR3 length equals 16 residues. The DNA for the CDR3 is TGTGCCAGCAGTTACTCGGAGGGGACTCGGGGTTATGGCTACACCTTC. It is translated as CASSYSEGTRGYGYTF.

The V call is TRBV7-9, the J call TRBJ1-2; TRBD1 aligns across 10 bases. Germline V lookup: CDR1 SEHNR, CDR2 FQNEAQ (reference sequence). V was pared by 5 bases and J by 8 bases, with 11 bases of the junction left unmatched. The length of the CDR3 is 15 residues. CDR3 sequence reads: CASSATGTGALGYTF. DNA of the CDR3: TGTGCCAGCAGCGCCACAGGGACAGGGGCATTAGGCTACACCTTC.

The chain has TRBV7-6 and TRBJ2-2; D is ambiguous. Trimming stripped 6 bases from V and 7 bases from J, with 15 bases between. The CDR3 sequence is 14 residues long. Germline-derived CDR1 and CDR2 are SGHVS and FNYEAQ. The CDR3 region is CASSPTGFSGELFF. The CDR3 DNA reads as TGTGCCAGCAGTCCAACCGGGTTTAGCGGGGAGCTGTTTTTT.

The chain uses TRBV27 and TRBJ2-2; D is possibly TRBD1 (5 bases). Germline CDR1 and CDR2: MNHEY and SMNVEV (reference sequence). V was shortened by 5 bases and J by 4 bases, with 20 bases between the two germline ends. The CDR3 runs to 17 residues. Here the CDR3 DNA reads TGTGCCAGCAGTCAACAGGCTTACAGTACCGTCACCGGGGAGCTGTTTTTT. This translates into CASSQQAYSTVTGELFF.

The rearrangement links TRBV4-1 to TRBJ2-5; D is perhaps TRBD2 (6 bases). CDR1 and CDR2 from the germline V gene are MGHRA and YSYEKL. V dropped 0 bases and J dropped 5 bases, with 22 bases sitting between them. The CDR3 runs to 18 residues. CDR3 amino acids: CASSQEVTTGSRGETQYF. In nucleotides, the CDR3 is TGCGCCAGCAGCCAAGAAGTTACGACGGGGTCACGGGGGGAGACCCAGTACTTC.

V usage is TRBV6-5 and J usage is TRBJ1-2; no firm D call. The CDR3 loop spans 14 amino acids. Trimming left V 9 bases short and J 0 bases short, with 14 bases between. Germline CDR1 and CDR2: MNHEY and SVGAGI. The CDR3 here is CASSYRLANYGYTF. Here the CDR3 DNA reads TGTGCCAGTAGCTACAGACTAGCTAACTATGGCTACACCTTC.

V gene TRBV7-3 combines with J gene TRBJ2-1; no definite D call. The length of the CDR3 is 13 residues. Trimming removed 5 bases at V and 8 bases at J, with 13 bases between. Germline CDR1 SGHTA, CDR2 FQGTGA. The chain's CDR3 is CASSAHMAYEQFF. The CDR3 bases are TGTGCCAGCAGCGCCCACATGGCATATGAGCAGTTCTTC. Filled out from reference TRBV7-3 and TRBJ2-1, the complete variable domain reads GAGVSQTPSNKVTEKGKYVELRCDPISGHTALYWYRQSLGQGPEFLIYFQGTGAADDSGLPNDRFFAVRPEGSVSTLKIQRTERGDSAVYLCASSAHMAYEQFFGPGTRLTVL.

The J gene is TRBJ1-2, the V gene TRBV7-9; D is undetermined. CDR1 is SEHNR and CDR2 is FQNEAQ in the germline V gene (reference sequence). The CDR3 is 14 residues long. V was cut by 0 bases and J by 8 bases, with 13 bases left in between. The CDR3 bases are TGTGCCAGCAGCTTAGCTGCGGGCCCTGGGGGCTACACCTTC. It encodes CASSLAAGPGGYTF.

This clone was seen more than once but under ten times. This chain connects TRBV3-1 (or the pseudogene TRBV3-2) to TRBJ1-1, with no clear D. This CDR3 is 13 amino acids long. With 4 bases removed from V and 8 bases from J, the gap between germline ends came to 14 bases. From germline, CDR1 is LGHDT and CDR2 YNNKEL (reference sequence). Written as DNA, the CDR3 is TGTGCCAGCAGCCCCCAGGTCCTTGCGGAAGCTTTCTTT. It is translated as CASSPQVLAEAFF.